What follows are 30 T cell receptor beta chains derived from one specimen sequenced in a study of T cells in Graves' hyperthyroidism and ophthalmopathy. Amplification targeted TCR beta CDR3 regions from RNA transcripts. With the HTBI primer set, the TCR CDR3 went through a first round of RT-PCR. TCRdb independently ran MiXCR on the multiplex PCR reads; one entry per CDR3 protein. Altogether hundreds of thousands of distinct CDR3 sequences are present, approximately 16% being singletons, with the ten largest covering about 20%. Material: blood. The source of these receptors is a woman younger than 30 with Graves' hyperthyroidism.

This clonotype was detected a few times. This chain links TRBV20-1 with TRBJ2-2, with a weak D call TRBD1 (5 bases). V was pared by 5 bases and J by 1 base, with 14 bases between. Germline CDR1 DFQATT, CDR2 SNEGSKA (reference sequence). CDR3 size: 15 residues. In DNA, the CDR3 is TGCAGTGCTTCAGACAGCCGGTGGAACACCGGGGAGCTGTTTTTT. As protein: CSASDSRWNTGELFF.

In its sample, this clonotype was seen many times. The V gene is TRBV20-1, the J gene TRBJ2-5; D is possibly TRBD2 (7 bases). The CDR3 loop spans 16 amino acids. V dropped 1 base and J dropped 2 bases, with 17 bases sitting between them. CDR1 is DFQATT, CDR2 SNEGSKA, per germline (reference sequence). The chain's CDR3 is CSARGRTGRGQETQYF. The CDR3 nucleotides are TGCAGTGCTAGAGGACGCACAGGGAGGGGACAAGAGACCCAGTACTTC.

The chain carries TRBV6-1 and TRBJ2-3; tentative D call: TRBD2 (6 bases). CDR3 size: 15 residues. Germline-derived CDR1 and CDR2 are MNHNS and SASEGT. The ends were cut back, 9 bases at V and 3 bases at J, with 19 bases in the middle. CDR3 region: CASNPHMAGTDTQYF. The DNA of the CDR3 is TGTGCCAGTAACCCCCACATGGCGGGGACAGATACGCAGTATTTT.

This clonotype was seen a few times. The rearrangement joins TRBV24-1 to TRBJ2-7; D may correspond to TRBD1 or TRBD2 (5 bases each). Germline-derived CDR1 and CDR2 are KGHDR and SFDVKD. Trimming left V 3 bases short and J 2 bases short, with 10 bases between. This CDR3 is built from 14 residues. The CDR3 sequence: CATSDHGAPYEQYF. The CDR3 nucleotides are TGTGCCACCAGTGATCACGGGGCCCCCTACGAGCAGTACTTC.

This clonotype was found many times. This chain links TRBV7-8 with TRBJ1-1; the D is unclear. Trimming shortened V by 3 bases and J by 1 base, and 12 bases separated the two germline ends. Looked up from germline, CDR1 is SGHVS and CDR2 is FQNEAQ. The CDR3 contains 15 residues. The CDR3 nucleotides read TGTGCCAGCAGCTTTGGTAGGACGGCGAACACTGAAGCTTTCTTT. This encodes CASSFGRTANTEAFF.

V is TRBV4-2 and J is TRBJ2-7; D call uncertain. The V end was cut by 9 bases, the J end by 2 bases, with 5 bases between. The germline CDR1 and CDR2 sequences are LGHNA and YNFKEQ. The CDR3 sequence is 10 residues long. The CDR3 nucleotides are TGTGCCAGGGAGCCCTACGAGCAGTACTTC. Translation gives CAREPYEQYF.

The chain has TRBV7-8 and TRBJ1-1; TRBD1 matches 9 bases. CDR3 length: 16 residues. Trimming at V came to 0 bases and at J to 11 bases, leaving 13 bases not matched to a gene. From germline, CDR1 is SGHVS and CDR2 FQNEAQ. This CDR3 reads CASSLALIGQGIWAFF. CDR3 sequence (DNA): TGTGCCAGCAGCTTAGCGCTAATCGGACAGGGGATTTGGGCTTTCTTT.

The sample holds many counts of this clonotype. The V call is TRBV28, the J call TRBJ2-7, with unresolved D. Germline CDR1 is MDHEN and CDR2 is SYDVKM. The CDR3 length is 12 residues. The V gene lost 7 bases and the J gene lost 4 bases, with 11 bases spanning the gap. The CDR3 protein is CASNSRIYEQYF. The CDR3 bases are TGTGCCAGCAATTCTCGGATATACGAGCAGTACTTC.

Comment on this clonotype: A read error may be the cause here, since a much bigger clone is one base away. The chain links TRBV25-1 to TRBJ2-7, with 9 bases that match TRBD1. Germline CDR1 reads MGHDK; CDR2 reads SYGVNS. This CDR3 has 13 residues. The V gene end was trimmed by 4 bases and the J gene end by 3 bases; junction bases not matched to a gene: 1. CDR3 in amino acids: CASSVTGGYEQYF. In DNA form, the CDR3 reads TGTGCCAGCAGTGTGACAGGGGGCTACGAGCAGTACTTC.

In this sample, this clonotype turned up a few times. The chain couples TRBV19 to TRBJ1-5; D possibly corresponds to TRBD1 (5 bases). The CDR3 sequence is 15 residues long. Trimming took off 6 bases at V and 1 base at J, with 13 bases between the two ends. Germline CDR1 is LNHDA and CDR2 is SQIVND (reference sequence). In nucleotides, the CDR3 is TGTGCCAGTAGCTGGACATCTGGGAGCAATCAGCCCCAGCATTTT. Protein product: CASSWTSGSNQPQHF. The whole variable domain, filled in from reference TRBV19 and TRBJ1-5, reads DGGITQSPKYLFRKEGQNVTLSCEQNLNHDAMYWYRQDPGQGLRLIYYSQIVNDFQKGDIAEGYSVSREKKESFPLTVTSAQKNPTAFYLCASSWTSGSNQPQHFGDGTRLSIL.

This clonotype showed up many times. The chain employs TRBV20-1 and TRBJ1-2; TRBD1 aligns across 8 bases. Germline CDR1 and CDR2: DFQATT and SNEGSKA (reference sequence). V gave up 4 bases and J gave up 8 bases; unmatched junction bases: 15. The CDR3 covers 15 residues. Written as DNA, the CDR3 is TGCAGTGCTACCGGGACAGGAACGTCCTATGTCGGCTACACCTTC. Translating it yields CSATGTGTSYVGYTF.

The chain uses TRBV19 and TRBJ1-1; the D is unclear. The CDR3 loop spans 14 amino acids. Trimming removed 6 bases at V and 13 bases at J, with 24 bases between. Germline V lookup: CDR1 LNHDA, CDR2 SQIVND (reference sequence). CDR3 in amino acids: CASSRTGIPDDGFF. In DNA, the CDR3 is TGTGCCAGTAGCCGGACGGGAATCCCGGATGATGGTTTCTTT.

This clonotype has at least ten counts. The rearrangement links TRBV12-3 or TRBV12-4 to TRBJ2-4; D is uncertain. This CDR3 has 13 residues. Trimming took 2 bases from V and 4 from J, leaving 6 bases between them. The CDR3 bases are TGTGCCAGCAGTTTACTAGTTAAAAACATTCAGTACTTC. It translates to CASSLLVKNIQYF.

This clonotype was seen at least ten times. This chain links TRBV5-1 with TRBJ2-7; TRBD2 matches at 11 bases. Losses at the gene ends were 6 bases for V and 2 bases for J; bases not matched to a gene: 7. This CDR3 has 15 amino acids. CDR1 and CDR2 (germline): SGHRS, YFSETQ. This CDR3 is CASTLSGRATYEQYF. CDR3 sequence (DNA): TGCGCCAGCACCCTTAGCGGGAGGGCCACCTACGAGCAGTACTTC.

At least ten counts were recorded for this clonotype. The chain joins TRBV12-3 or TRBV12-4 to TRBJ1-4, with TRBD1 matching 7 bases. The CDR3 runs 13 residues. V was pared by 10 bases and J by 8 bases, with 10 bases of the junction left unmatched. In DNA, the CDR3 is TGTGCCACCCAAAGACAGGGATTAGAAAAACTGTTTTTT. This codes for CATQRQGLEKLFF.

This clonotype was seen ten or more times. DNA for the CDR3: TGTGCCAGCAGCCACCGACCCGAGAGCACAGATACGCAGTATTTT. It yields the protein CASSHRPESTDTQYF. This chain connects TRBV3-1 to TRBJ2-3, with D unclear. V lost 3 bases and J lost 0, with 10 bases in between. The V gene's germline CDR1 is LGHDT and CDR2 YNNKEL (reference sequence). CDR3 length: 15 amino acids.

Many counts were recorded for this clonotype. The V and J genes are TRBV18 and TRBJ2-2, with D hard to call. Trimming stripped 2 bases from V and 6 bases from J, with 1 base between. The length of the CDR3 is 11 residues. The V gene's germline CDR1 is KGHSH and CDR2 LQKENI. The CDR3 loop reads CASSPAGELFF. In DNA form, the CDR3 reads TGTGCCAGCTCACCAGCCGGGGAGCTGTTTTTT.

This rearrangement joins TRBV29-1 to TRBJ2-7, with 10 bases that match TRBD1. V lost 6 bases and J lost 3; bases outside the gene matches: 8. Germline V lookup: CDR1 SQVTM, CDR2 ANQGSEA. The CDR3 totals 14 residues. The CDR3 nucleotides are TGCAGCGTACAGTCTGGGACAGGGGTCTACGAGCAGTACTTC. Its protein product is CSVQSGTGVYEQYF.

This clonotype occurred many times. The chain couples TRBV5-5 to TRBJ2-7; the D is unclear. This CDR3 is built from 13 residues. The germline V gene encodes CDR1 SGHKS and CDR2 YYEKEE (reference sequence). The V end lost 0 bases, the J end lost 7 bases, and 11 bases lay between the germline ends. The CDR3 reads CASSLAESSEQYF. As DNA, the CDR3 is TGTGCCAGCAGCTTGGCTGAGTCCTCGGAGCAGTACTTC.

This chain uses TRBV7-9 with TRBJ1-1; D may be TRBD1 (6 bases). In germline, CDR1 is SEHNR, CDR2 FQNEAQ (reference sequence). V dropped 6 bases and J dropped 10 bases, with 12 bases sitting between them. CDR3 size: 11 residues. The CDR3, as DNA: TGTGCCAGCAGGCGCTACAGGGTAGCTTTCTTT. Translation gives CASRRYRVAFF.

This clonotype was detected only a few times. This chain links TRBV27 with TRBJ2-7; maybe TRBD1 (6 bases). V was cut by 5 bases and J by 9 bases, with 17 bases left in between. Germline V gene sequence: CDR1 MNHEY, CDR2 SMNVEV (reference sequence). The CDR3 sequence is 13 residues long. The CDR3 nucleotides are TGTGCCAGCAGTCCCAACCCAGGGGACGGGCAGTACTTC. Translated, it gives CASSPNPGDGQYF.

The rearrangement links TRBV7-2 to TRBJ2-5; TRBD2 matches 10 bases. With V trimmed by 5 bases and J by 4 bases, 19 bases remained unmatched. The CDR3 extends over 19 amino acids. Germline V CDR1 and CDR2: SGHTA, FQGNSA. As DNA, the CDR3 is TGTGCCAGCAGCCACCCCACTAGCGGGATGGATCAATCCCCAGAGACCCAGTACTTC. It encodes CASSHPTSGMDQSPETQYF.

Notes on this clonotype: This may be a read error, as it is one base from a much larger clone. This sequence joins TRBV6-1 and TRBJ2-7, with D possibly matching TRBD2 (5 bases). This CDR3 has 14 amino acids. The germline CDR1 and CDR2 sequences are MNHNS and SASEGT. Trimming shortened V by 3 bases and J by 0 bases, and 9 bases separated the two germline ends. In DNA form, the CDR3 reads TGTGCCAGCAGTGATGGACGGGGCTCCTACGAGCAGTACTTC. Its translation is CASSDGRGSYEQYF.

V is TRBV7-9 and J is TRBJ2-3; D ambiguous. CDR1 and CDR2 (germline): SEHNR, FQNEAQ (reference sequence). The CDR3 is made up of 15 amino acids. The V end was cut by 7 bases, the J end by 0 bases, with 14 bases between. This chain's CDR3 is CASTHLRPSTDTQYF. The CDR3 nucleotides are TGTGCCAGCACCCACTTGCGCCCTAGCACAGATACGCAGTATTTT.

The sample holds many counts of this clonotype. The chain is built from TRBV3-1 and TRBJ1-5, with D uncertain. The V end was cut by 1 base, the J end by 0 bases, with 7 bases between. Germline-derived CDR1 and CDR2 are LGHDT and YNNKEL (reference sequence). This CDR3 contains 15 residues. The CDR3: CASSQGDISNQPQHF. The CDR3 bases are TGTGCCAGCAGCCAAGGGGATATTAGCAATCAGCCCCAGCATTTT.

Regarding this clonotype: Because the CDR3's place on the DNA is in doubt, the DNA is left out and the CDR3 is given as listed by TCRdb. The rearrangement links TRBV6-1 to TRBJ1-2; the DNA was not compared with TRBD1, the D call given in the table. From germline, CDR1 is MNHNS and CDR2 SASEGT. The CDR3 adds up to 15 amino acids, both ends counted. The CDR3 loop is CASSSSTGGSDGYTF.

The chain couples TRBV6-6 to TRBJ1-2; D unresolved. Trimming removed 0 bases at V and 6 bases at J, with 8 bases between. The CDR3 is made up of 13 amino acids. Germline V lookup: CDR1 MNHNY, CDR2 SVGAGI (reference sequence). The CDR3 region is CASSYSFRDGYTF. DNA of the CDR3: TGTGCCAGCAGTTACTCGTTCAGAGATGGCTACACCTTC.

The sample holds a few counts of this clonotype. The chain joins TRBV20-1 to TRBJ2-7; D remains unclear. From germline, CDR1 is DFQATT and CDR2 SNEGSKA (reference sequence). The CDR3 is 14 residues long. Trimming pared 1 base from V and 8 bases from J, leaving 18 bases between. The CDR3 loop is CSARVRTEFLKQYF. CDR3 DNA sequence: TGCAGTGCTAGAGTTAGGACGGAATTTTTGAAGCAGTACTTC.

This clonotype was seen more than once but under ten times. The genes are TRBV6-1 and TRBJ2-5; TRBD1 matches at 9 bases. Germline lookup yields CDR1 MNHNS and CDR2 SASEGT. The CDR3 loop spans 15 amino acids. V gave up 1 base and J gave up 5 bases; unmatched junction bases: 5. CDR3 loop: CASSEDGTGRETQYF. CDR3 nucleotide sequence: TGTGCCAGCAGTGAAGACGGGACAGGGAGGGAGACCCAGTACTTC.

This clonotype was seen many times. The rearrangement uses TRBV20-1 and TRBJ1-1; D unclear. Germline V gene data show CDR1 as DFQATT and CDR2 as SNEGSKA (reference sequence). The CDR3 loop spans 15 amino acids. Trimming stripped 0 bases from V and 10 bases from J, with 21 bases between. CDR3 DNA: TGCAGTGCTAGAGATGGGCTGAGGAGGCCGAAGGCAGCTTTCTTT. Encoded protein: CSARDGLRRPKAAFF.